The clone carrying this T cell receptor (beta chain) has just a few counts. The data originate from a study of CD8+ T cells in alopecia areata. This CDR3 contains 11 residues. The ends were cut back, 6 bases at V and 3 bases at J, with 8 bases in the middle. CDR1 is SQVTM and CDR2 is ANQGSEA in the germline V gene. cDNA prepared by RNA extraction and subsequent reverse transcription served as the template for sequencing. TCRdb's table, derived via immunoSEQ multiplex PCR, lists solely in-frame clones and lacks some. The sample lists 110,000 to 150,000 clones, roughly 64% seen once, with under 8% in the top ten.

This chain connects TRBV29-1 to TRBJ2-5; TRBD1 might be the D (6 bases). Source: CD4+ T cells sorted from blood, taken at week 0. The TCR comes from a human donor with alopecia areata. CDR3 sequence: CSVRTEETQYF. The CDR3, as DNA: TGCAGCGTCAGGACAGAAGAGACCCAGTACTTC. Combining the CDR3 with reference TRBV29-1 and TRBJ2-5 gives the whole variable domain SAVISQKPSRDICQRGTSLTIQCQVDSQVTMMFWYRQQPGQSLTLIATANQGSEATYESGFVIDKFPISRPNLTFSTLTVSNMSPEDSSIYLCSVRTEETQYFGPGTRLLVL.